The source of this T cell receptor (beta chain) is a study of blood T cell repertoires in COVID-19. Only in-frame clones appear in the TCRdb table, and some are missing; sequencing was by immunoSEQ multiplex PCR. Among a few hundred thousand clones listed, 85% were seen once. Per the germline V gene, CDR1 is SGHAT and CDR2 is FQNNGV. The V gene lost 6 bases and the J gene lost 1 base, with 9 bases spanning the gap. This CDR3 is 13 amino acids long. The chain combines TRBV11-2 with TRBJ1-1, with D unresolved. The sample taken for sequencing was peripheral blood. The TCR comes from a human donor in a cohort sampled during active COVID-19. CDR3 bases: TGTGCCAGCAGACAAGCGGGGAACACTGAAGCTTTCTTT. Protein: CASRQAGNTEAFF.